These 26 T cell receptor beta chains were sequenced from one sample in a study of blood T cell repertoires in COVID-19. TCRdb's copy holds only in-frame clones and misses some; the assay was immunoSEQ multiplex PCR. This table holds tens of thousands of clones, 85% to 90% found once. The source material was peripheral blood. Receptors were obtained from a human donor in a cohort sampled during active COVID-19.

This clone was seen more than once but under ten times. This chain connects TRBV9 to TRBJ2-5, with TRBD2 identical over 8 bases. The CDR3 is made up of 15 amino acids. Germline lookup yields CDR1 SGDLS and CDR2 YYNGEE. J lost 2 bases, V lost 4 bases, and 7 bases had no gene match. The CDR3 spells CASSPRGGRQETQYF. CDR3 coding DNA: TGTGCCAGCAGCCCTCGGGGGGGAAGACAAGAGACCCAGTACTTC.

The gene calls are TRBV3-1 (or the pseudogene TRBV3-2) and TRBJ2-2; D is ambiguous. Trimming pared 0 bases from V and 7 bases from J, leaving 9 bases between. This CDR3 comprises 14 residues. The germline gives CDR1 LGHDT, CDR2 YNNKEL (reference sequence). The CDR3 is CASSQDESIGELFF. The CDR3 DNA is TGTGCCAGCAGCCAAGATGAGTCCATCGGGGAGCTGTTTTTT.

This chain connects TRBV2 to TRBJ1-2, with TRBD1 matching 7 bases. V was pared by 1 base and J by 5 bases, with 7 bases of the junction left unmatched. The V gene's germline CDR1 is SNHLY and CDR2 FYNNEI. This CDR3 has 15 amino acids. Written as DNA, the CDR3 is TGTGCCAGCAGTGAAGGGGACAGCGCTTATTATGGCTACACCTTC. Translated, it gives CASSEGDSAYYGYTF.

V usage is TRBV6-5 and J usage is TRBJ2-3, with D unclear. The CDR3 sequence is 12 residues long. The V end lost 5 bases, the J end lost 4 bases, and 7 bases lay between the germline ends. The germline gives CDR1 MNHEY, CDR2 SVGAGI. The CDR3 DNA is TGTGCCAGCAGTCGAGGCCCAGATACGCAGTATTTT. The encoded protein is CASSRGPDTQYF.

In this sample, this clone turned up once. J is TRBJ2-3 and V is TRBV7-9, with 8 bases identical to TRBD2. Unmatched junction bases numbered 15, after V lost 8 bases and J lost 5 bases. There are 16 residues in the CDR3. CDR1 is SEHNR, CDR2 FQNEAQ, per germline (reference sequence). The CDR3, as DNA: TGTGCCAGCGGGGCCCCGAATAGCGGGGTTGTAGATACGCAGTATTTT. Its translation: CASGAPNSGVVDTQYF.

The chain is built from TRBV27 and TRBJ1-6; a possible D gene is TRBD1 (5 bases). This CDR3 is built from 14 residues. Germline V gives CDR1 MNHEY, CDR2 SMNVEV (reference sequence). The V end was cut by 4 bases, the J end by 8 bases, with 12 bases between. Here the CDR3 DNA reads TGTGCCAGCAGTTATCAGGGTGGGCATTCACCCCTCCACTTT. Translated: CASSYQGGHSPLHF.

This sequence joins TRBV19 and TRBJ2-6, with D perhaps matching TRBD2 (6 bases). This CDR3 is 17 amino acids long. The V end was cut by 4 bases, the J end by 4 bases, with 17 bases between. The germline V gene encodes CDR1 LNHDA and CDR2 SQIVND (reference sequence). CDR3 residues: CASSRGGLGSGANVLTF. The CDR3 DNA reads TGTGCCAGTAGTAGAGGAGGGTTGGGTTCCGGGGCCAACGTCCTGACTTTC. The whole variable domain, remainder taken from reference TRBV19 and TRBJ2-6, is DGGITQSPKYLFRKEGQNVTLSCEQNLNHDAMYWYRQDPGQGLRLIYYSQIVNDFQKGDIAEGYSVSREKKESFPLTVTSAQKNPTAFYLCASSRGGLGSGANVLTFGAGSRLTVL.

This clone was picked up one time. The gene calls are TRBV7-9 and TRBJ1-1; 8 bases are shared with TRBD1. Germline V gives CDR1 SEHNR, CDR2 FQNEAQ (reference sequence). J lost 2 bases, V lost 4 bases, and 6 bases had no gene match. The CDR3 length is 15 residues. The CDR3 reads CASSWTGRGNTEAFF. The CDR3 DNA reads as TGTGCCAGCAGCTGGACAGGGAGGGGAAACACTGAAGCTTTCTTT.

The chain combines TRBV10-3 with TRBJ1-2; TRBD1 agrees at 7 bases. J was trimmed by 3 bases and V by 3 bases; bases with no gene match: 1. CDR3 size: 13 residues. Germline V CDR1 and CDR2: ENHRY, SYGVKD. CDR3 amino acids: CAISETGDYGYTF. The CDR3 bases are TGTGCCATCAGTGAAACAGGGGACTATGGCTACACCTTC.

V is TRBV18 and J is TRBJ2-6; 11 bases are shared with TRBD1. This CDR3 comprises 20 residues. From germline, CDR1 is KGHSH and CDR2 LQKENI. The V segment lost 1 base and the J segment 0 bases; nucleotides outside the gene matches: 8. The CDR3 DNA sequence: TGTGCCAGCTCACCACAGAGAGGGACAGGGGGATTCTCTGGGGCCAACGTCCTGACTTTC. Its protein is CASSPQRGTGGFSGANVLTF. The full variable domain, rest sourced from reference TRBV18 and TRBJ2-6, is NAGVMQNPRHLVRRRGQEARLRCSPMKGHSHVYWYRQLPEEGLKFMVYLQKENIIDESGMPKERFSAEFPKEGPSILRIQQVVRGDSAAYFCASSPQRGTGGFSGANVLTFGAGSRLTVL.

The CDR3 spells CASSRQPIYGYTF. For the CDR3, the DNA is TGTGCCAGCAGCCGACAGCCCATCTATGGCTACACCTTC. The chain carries TRBV27 and TRBJ1-2, with D possibly TRBD1 on 5 matching bases. Germline CDR1 is MNHEY and CDR2 is SMNVEV (reference sequence). V was pared by 6 bases and J by 4 bases, with 12 bases between. The CDR3 sequence is 13 residues long.

This sequence joins TRBV9 and TRBJ1-1, with 8 bases that match TRBD1. The CDR3 length is 14 residues. Germline CDR1 is SGDLS and CDR2 is YYNGEE. V was clipped by 1 base and J by 5 bases; unmatched bases: 4. The CDR3 sequence is CASSVLDRGTEAFF. The CDR3 nucleotides are TGTGCCAGCAGCGTATTAGACAGGGGTACTGAAGCTTTCTTT.

V is TRBV5-1 and J is TRBJ1-6; TRBD1 matches 10 bases. This CDR3 has 15 amino acids. The V gene end was trimmed by 0 bases and the J gene end by 7 bases; junction bases not matched to a gene: 1. In germline, CDR1 is SGHRS, CDR2 YFSETQ. CDR3 sequence: CASSLATGGNSPLHF. The CDR3 DNA is TGCGCCAGCAGCTTGGCGACAGGGGGCAATTCACCCCTCCACTTT.

The V and J genes are TRBV7-6 and TRBJ1-3; a possible D gene is TRBD1 (6 bases). V was clipped by 1 base and J by 2 bases, with 9 bases between them. The CDR3 has 15 amino acids. The germline V gene has CDR1 SGHVS and CDR2 FNYEAQ. CDR3 coding DNA: TGTGCCAGCAGCTTAGTACAGGGCCCTGGAAACACCATATATTTT. As protein: CASSLVQGPGNTIYF.

The chain uses TRBV5-4 and TRBJ2-3; maybe TRBD2 (5 bases). V lost 6 bases and J lost 1, with 9 bases in between. CDR1 is SGHNT and CDR2 is YYREEE in the germline V gene (reference sequence). The CDR3 has 13 residues. In DNA, the CDR3 is TGTGCCAGCACTGCGGGCCGCACAGATACGCAGTATTTT. This translates into CASTAGRTDTQYF.

This clone was picked up a small number of times. The chain has TRBV9 and TRBJ2-7, with a possible D match to TRBD1 (6 bases). Looked up from germline, CDR1 is SGDLS and CDR2 is YYNGEE. The CDR3 is 14 residues long. V shed 4 bases and J shed 4 bases, with 15 bases lying between them. The CDR3 here is CASSPGTSPYEQYF. CDR3 sequence (DNA): TGTGCCAGCAGCCCCGGGACAAGCCCATACGAGCAGTACTTC. The full variable domain, completed using reference TRBV9 and TRBJ2-7, is DSGVTQTPKHLITATGQRVTLRCSPRSGDLSVYWYQQSLDQGLQFLIQYYNGEERAKGNILERFSAQQFPDLHSELNLSSLELGDSALYFCASSPGTSPYEQYFGPGTRLTVT.

V and J are TRBV11-3 and TRBJ2-1; 7 nucleotides line up with TRBD2. The CDR3 spans 15 residues. Trimming removed 5 bases from V and 1 base from J; junction bases left unmatched: 5. CDR1 is SGHNT and CDR2 is YENEEA in the germline V gene. The CDR3 DNA is TGTGCCAGCAGCCCGTGGGGGGGGTCCTACAATGAGCAGTTCTTC. It translates to CASSPWGGSYNEQFF.

The CDR3 here is CASSEKGLTGGNSPLHF. The CDR3 region has the DNA TGTGCCAGCAGTGAAAAGGGCCTGACAGGGGGAAATTCACCCCTCCACTTT. The V gene is TRBV25-1, the J gene TRBJ1-6; TRBD1 aligns across 9 bases. The CDR3 contains 17 residues. The V gene end was trimmed by 2 bases and the J gene end by 7 bases; junction bases not matched to a gene: 9. CDR1 is MGHDK and CDR2 is SYGVNS in the germline V gene.

As to this clone: The sample has other DNA sequences that encode this CDR3 too. V and J are TRBV7-3 and TRBJ2-2; 16 bases are a match to TRBD2. Trimming took 6 bases from V and 6 from J; bases not matched to a gene: 10. Germline CDR1 SGHTA, CDR2 FQGTGA. There are 18 residues in the CDR3. As DNA, the CDR3 is TGTGCCAGCAGTAGGGGACTAGCGGGGGGGCGTGGCCCCGGGGAGCTGTTTTTT. The encoded protein is CASSRGLAGGRGPGELFF.

By proportion, this clone is medium-sized (0.01 to 0.1%). The chain uses TRBV19 and TRBJ1-5; D gene ambiguous. Germline CDR1 LNHDA, CDR2 SQIVND (reference sequence). The CDR3 consists of 16 residues. Trimming pared 6 bases from V and 0 bases from J, leaving 15 bases between. The CDR3 nucleotides read TGTGCCAGTAGCCTCCTCAGGTCCCCTAGCAATCAGCCCCAGCATTTT. Its protein is CASSLLRSPSNQPQHF.

The rearrangement uses TRBV6-2 or TRBV6-3 and TRBJ2-7; the D gene is possibly TRBD2 (7 bases). The CDR3 is made up of 17 amino acids. The V end was cut by 6 bases, the J end by 2 bases, with 23 bases between. Germline V CDR1 and CDR2: MNHEY, SVGEGT. CDR3 loop: CASSPGLGGFTAYEQYF. CDR3 coding DNA: TGTGCCAGCAGCCCAGGACTAGGGGGTTTTACCGCCTACGAGCAGTACTTC.

The chain carries TRBV19 and TRBJ2-7; weak D call: TRBD1 (5 bases). The CDR3 has 12 amino acids. The germline V and J ends were trimmed by 5 bases and 5 bases, with 10 bases remaining between them. CDR1 and CDR2 from the germline V gene are LNHDA and SQIVND (reference sequence). The DNA of the CDR3 is TGTGCCAGTAGTGGTGCAGGGAACGAGCAGTACTTC. Its protein product is CASSGAGNEQYF.

This CDR3 reads CASSITSGNSYEQYF. In nucleotides, the CDR3 is TGCGCCAGCAGCATTACTAGCGGGAACTCCTACGAGCAGTACTTC. J is TRBJ2-7 and V is TRBV5-1; 10 bases fit TRBD2. Germline V gene sequence: CDR1 SGHRS, CDR2 YFSETQ. The CDR3 runs to 15 residues. V gave up 4 bases and J gave up 0 bases; unmatched junction bases: 4.

The chain carries TRBV6-6 and TRBJ2-7; 8 bases map to TRBD1. The V segment lost 4 bases and the J segment 0 bases; nucleotides outside the gene matches: 5. The CDR3 extends over 15 amino acids. Germline V gene data show CDR1 as MNHNY and CDR2 as SVGAGI (reference sequence). Written as DNA, the CDR3 is TGTGCCAGCAGTTCCCGGACAGGGTCCTCCTACGAGCAGTACTTC. Residues: CASSSRTGSSYEQYF.

This chain links TRBV24-1 with TRBJ1-1; D unresolved. The CDR3 loop spans 14 amino acids. The ends were cut back, 4 bases at V and 4 bases at J, with 12 bases in the middle. Germline V gene sequence: CDR1 KGHDR, CDR2 SFDVKD. CDR3: CATSDPQVGTEAFF. The CDR3 DNA follows: TGTGCCACCAGTGACCCCCAGGTAGGCACTGAAGCTTTCTTT.

The genes are TRBV7-8 and TRBJ2-7; TRBD1 matches 9 bases. CDR1 SGHVS and CDR2 FQNEAQ come from the germline V gene. V dropped 5 bases and J dropped 4; count of bases not matched to a gene: 9. CDR3 length: 15 residues. CDR3 nucleotide sequence: TGTGCCAGCAGCGGAGGGACAGGGAGCCTTTACGAGCAGTACTTC. Protein product: CASSGGTGSLYEQYF.